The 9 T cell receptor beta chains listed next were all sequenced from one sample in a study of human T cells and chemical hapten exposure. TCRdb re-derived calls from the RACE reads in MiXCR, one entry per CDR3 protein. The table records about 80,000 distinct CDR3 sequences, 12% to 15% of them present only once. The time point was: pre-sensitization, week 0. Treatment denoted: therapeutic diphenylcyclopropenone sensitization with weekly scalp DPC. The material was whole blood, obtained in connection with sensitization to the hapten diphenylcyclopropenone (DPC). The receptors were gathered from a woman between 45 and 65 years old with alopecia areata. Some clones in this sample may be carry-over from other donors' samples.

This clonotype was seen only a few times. The CDR3: CASDAGTSGREDYEQYF. The CDR3, as DNA: TGTGCCAGCGATGCCGGGACTAGCGGGAGAGAGGACTACGAGCAGTACTTC. The rearrangement uses TRBV6-5 and TRBJ2-7; 14 nucleotides agree with TRBD2. The CDR3 runs to 17 residues. Losses at the gene ends were 8 bases for V and 3 bases for J; bases not matched to a gene: 12. CDR1 MNHEY and CDR2 SVGAGI come from the germline V gene.

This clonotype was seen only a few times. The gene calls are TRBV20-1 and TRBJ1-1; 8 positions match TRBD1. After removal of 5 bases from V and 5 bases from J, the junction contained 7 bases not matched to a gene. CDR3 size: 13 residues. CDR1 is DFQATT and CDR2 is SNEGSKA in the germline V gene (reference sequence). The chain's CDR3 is CSARKTGVTEAFF. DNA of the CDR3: TGCAGTGCTCGAAAGACAGGGGTAACTGAAGCTTTCTTT.

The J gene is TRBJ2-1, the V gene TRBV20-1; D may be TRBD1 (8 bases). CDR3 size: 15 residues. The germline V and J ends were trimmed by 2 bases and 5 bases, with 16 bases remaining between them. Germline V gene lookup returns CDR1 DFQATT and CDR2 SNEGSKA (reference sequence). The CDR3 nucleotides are TGCAGTGCTAGACGCGACAGGGGAGGGCACAATGAGCAGTTCTTC. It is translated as CSARRDRGGHNEQFF.

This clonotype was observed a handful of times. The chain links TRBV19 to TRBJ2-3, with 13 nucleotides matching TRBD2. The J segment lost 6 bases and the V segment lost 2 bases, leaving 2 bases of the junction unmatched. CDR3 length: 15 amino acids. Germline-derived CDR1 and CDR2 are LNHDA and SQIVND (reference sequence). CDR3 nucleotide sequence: TGTGCCAGTAGTATATGGACTAGCGGGAGTGATACGCAGTATTTT. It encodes CASSIWTSGSDTQYF.

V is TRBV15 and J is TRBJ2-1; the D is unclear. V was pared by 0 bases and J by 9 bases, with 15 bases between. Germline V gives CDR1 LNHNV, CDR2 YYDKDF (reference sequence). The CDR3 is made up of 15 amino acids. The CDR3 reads CATSRERGTWGEQFF. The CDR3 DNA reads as TGTGCCACCAGCAGAGAACGCGGCACCTGGGGTGAGCAGTTCTTC.

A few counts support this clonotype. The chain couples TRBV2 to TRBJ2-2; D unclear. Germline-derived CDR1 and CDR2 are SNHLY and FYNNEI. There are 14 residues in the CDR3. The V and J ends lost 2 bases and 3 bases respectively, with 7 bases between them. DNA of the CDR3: TGTGCCAGCAGTGAATCCGAGTACACCGGGGAGCTGTTTTTT. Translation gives CASSESEYTGELFF.

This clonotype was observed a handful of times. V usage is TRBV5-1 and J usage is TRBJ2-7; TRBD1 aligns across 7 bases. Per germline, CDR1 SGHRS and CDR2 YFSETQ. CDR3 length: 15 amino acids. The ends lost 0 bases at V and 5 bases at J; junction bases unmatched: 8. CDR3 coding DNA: TGCGCCAGCAGCTTGGTACAGGGGAAATTAGACGAGCAGTACTTC. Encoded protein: CASSLVQGKLDEQYF.

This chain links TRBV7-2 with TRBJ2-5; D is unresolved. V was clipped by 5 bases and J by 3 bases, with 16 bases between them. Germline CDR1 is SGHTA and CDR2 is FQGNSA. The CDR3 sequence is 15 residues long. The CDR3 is CASSPRSTTEETQYF. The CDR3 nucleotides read TGTGCCAGCAGCCCTAGATCTACCACCGAAGAGACCCAGTACTTC.

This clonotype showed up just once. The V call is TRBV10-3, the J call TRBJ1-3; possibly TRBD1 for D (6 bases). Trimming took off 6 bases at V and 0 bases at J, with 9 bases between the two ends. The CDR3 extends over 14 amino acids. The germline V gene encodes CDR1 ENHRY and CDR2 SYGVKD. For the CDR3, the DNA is TGTGCCATCAGACCGGGACACTCTGGAAACACCATATATTTT. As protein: CAIRPGHSGNTIYF.